This T cell receptor beta chain derives from a study of OX40 agonist ivuxolimab in advanced cancers. The study in broad terms: Ivuxolimab, which targeted the costimulatory receptor OX40 (CD134), was an agonistic, fully human IgG2 monoclonal antibody. Intravenous ivuxolimab was administered to patients every 2 weeks at six dose levels: 0.01, 0.1, 0.3, 1.5, 3 and 10 mg/kg. Among the approximately 50 dose-escalation patients, about 19 had hepatocellular carcinoma, 15 or so melanoma, 9 renal cell carcinoma and 9 head and neck cancer. The dose-escalation cohort was over 70% male with a mean age of approximately 60 years, ranging from about 20 to 85. Patients were allowed to have had prior anti-PD-1, anti-PD-L1 or anti-CTLA-4 therapy, and 30% to 40% of the dose-escalation patients had previously received checkpoint inhibitors. Partial responses occurred in three dose-escalation patients, of whom one had hepatocellular carcinoma and two had cutaneous melanoma. Peripheral TCRbeta sequencing was intended to test whether TCR sequence diversity was altered and clonal T-cell expansion was caused by ivuxolimab. The paper describes the monotherapy dose-escalation part (N of about 57 patients) of the phase I trial of ivuxolimab.

The full study reports these points: In partial responders in the 0.1-3.0 mg/kg groups, normalized peripheral clonal expansion was found to be among the lowest, especially among CD8+ T cells. At doses of 0.1 to 3.0 mg/kg, clonal expansion of both CD4+ and CD8+ blood T cells was observed from baseline to week 6. After ivuxolimab, CD8+ T cells had more expanded clones than CD4+ T cells on average. Low levels of normalized T-cell clonal expansion were also seen in some nonresponding patients. Which antigens the clonally expanded peripheral T cells were specific for was not determined.

The trial excluded patients who had a history of autoimmune disease or who were on systemic immunosuppression. Peripheral blood for TCR sequencing was collected from all dose cohorts at baseline, on cycle 4 day 1, and on cycle 7 day 1. Samples came from an open-label, multicenter, first-in-human phase I dose-escalation trial of ivuxolimab. Adults with locally advanced or metastatic head and neck squamous cell, hepatocellular, melanoma or renal cell carcinoma were enrolled in the trial. Before TCR sequencing, CD4+ and CD8+ T cells were separately sorted from peripheral blood. With respect to this clone: The clone's antigen remains unknown. There are no base qualities to consult, and no much larger clone falls within one base.

The CDR3 spans 14 residues, from the cysteine through the phenylalanine. The retained sequence is limited to the CDR3, 42 bases, with the frame set at the first base. V lost 6 bases and J lost 0 bases; the stretch between them is 8 bases long. As encoded in the germline V gene (reference sequence), CDR1 is MNHEY while CDR2 is SMNVEV. For sequencing of the TCRbeta CDR3 region, genomic DNA was extracted from the sorted cells. The immunoSEQ Assay was used for sequencing of TCRbeta CDR3 regions. TCRdb stores this immuneACCESS table with in-frame sequences only. Part of the clones is absent; in the studies checked, under half of the shortfall reflects unresolved V genes, and no reason is known for the rest. The sample yields 15,000 to 20,000 clones; 73% were counted once. The ten top clones hold about 33% of the sample.

The chain is encoded by TRBV27 joined to TRBJ1-4, and the D gene may be TRBD1, 6 bases matching. This receptor was identified in an adult with an advanced solid tumor such as melanoma, head and neck, liver or kidney cancer. The sequencing here drew on CD4+ or CD8+ T cells sorted from blood, taken in a trial of the OX40 agonist ivuxolimab. The nucleotide sequence is given as TGTGCCAGCAGGTGGACAGCAACTAATGAAAAACTGTTTTTT. Translated, this gives CASRWTATNEKLFF.